Detailed here is one T cell receptor beta chain. Profiled with immunoSEQ multiplex PCR; TCRdb holds only in-frame clones, not every one. The table includes about 97,000 clones, more than 75% detected once. These data are taken from a study of blood T cell repertoires in COVID-19. The germline gives CDR1 SNHLY, CDR2 FYNNEI. After removal of 6 bases from V and 1 base from J, the junction contained 7 bases not matched to a gene. The CDR3 consists of 15 residues. Sample: peripheral blood. This TCR derives from a human donor in a cohort sampled during active COVID-19. The J gene is TRBJ2-5, the V gene TRBV2; 8 bases are a match to TRBD1. DNA of the CDR3: TGTGCCAGCAGCAACGACAGGGGCCCCCAAGAGACCCAGTACTTC. This sequence encodes CASSNDRGPQETQYF.